This T cell receptor (beta chain) was sequenced for a study of post-analysis software for immune sequencing data. Study information: The courses of disease that were included comprised relapsing-remitting, secondary progressive and progressive-relapsing multiple sclerosis. Study results and limitations: Patients had higher frequencies than controls of five TRBV segments, including TRBV5-6, TRBV5-1 and TRBV20-1. People with multiple sclerosis had a significantly lower normalized Chao1 diversity than controls did.

Libraries were made from TCR beta cDNA, and they carried unique molecular identifiers. TCRdb called the PCR reads again in MiXCR, with one record for every CDR3 protein. Of 450,000 to 700,000 distinct CDR3 sequences listed, about 40% are singletons. This clonotype showed up just a few times. Its antigen remains unknown. V was cut by 1 base and J by 5 bases, with 5 bases left in between. Germline V gene lookup returns CDR1 SQVTM and CDR2 ANQGSEA. The CDR3 length is 11 residues. Source material: blood. V and J are TRBV29-1 and TRBJ2-5, with D hard to call. This clonotype was sampled from a girl under 18 with multiple sclerosis. DNA of the CDR3: TGCAGCGTTGAAGTCCTGGAGACCCAGTACTTC. Protein product: CSVEVLETQYF.